This TCR beta chain was recovered during a study of T cell responses to AZD1222 COVID-19 vaccine. Study results and limitations: Spike-spanning, vaccine-associated CD4 TCRs were dominant at 160-218 and 743-854. Spike-specific TCR repertoires showed rising breadth and depth after two AZD1222 doses.

Sequenced by immunoSEQ multiplex PCR; TCRdb stores in-frame clones only, minus some. Of fewer than 65,000 clones detected, around 80% appear once; the ten largest clones hold 20%. In regard to this clone: Its specificity is not known.

The specimen comprised peripheral blood, sampled on day 0 of AZD1222 vaccination. The sequence was obtained from an adult in good health.

CDR3 coding DNA: TGTGCCAGCAGTGAAAGGAGAAAAGAGACCCAGTACTTC. The encoded protein is CASSERRKETQYF. The chain recombines TRBV2 with TRBJ2-5; D is unresolved. CDR3 size: 13 residues. Germline V gene lookup returns CDR1 SNHLY and CDR2 FYNNEI. The ends were cut back, 2 bases at V and 3 bases at J, with 7 bases in the middle.